This TCR beta chain was found in a study of blood T cell repertoires in COVID-19. Turning to the study itself: Nucleic acid was either cDNA or gDNA, and it came from T cells, B-cell-depleted T cells, or PBMCs.

As handled by the study authors: The authors estimated nucleated cell counts from reference gene primer amplification. Method: immunoSEQ multiplex PCR; TCRdb's copy keeps in-frame clones and lacks some. That table furnishes V, J and clone size, whereas the DNA furnished D and trimming. The data show approximately 220,000 clones, with around four fifths seen just once and about 3.6% held by the top ten. This study enrolled people aged about 18 to 100 from approximately 25 US geographic areas. Allocation to cohorts depended on clinical history reported by the participants. This CDR3 contains 14 residues. The J segment lost 7 bases and the V segment lost 2 bases, leaving 5 bases of the junction unmatched. Germline lookup yields CDR1 MNHNY and CDR2 SVGAGI (reference sequence).

The sequenced material came from PBMCs or T cells enriched from blood (not recorded which). The origin of this receptor is a woman between 35 and 50 years old who had been exposed to COVID-19. J is TRBJ1-2 and V is TRBV6-6; 9 bases line up with TRBD1. This chain's CDR3 is CASSYKGQGLGYTF. In nucleotides, the CDR3 is TGTGCCAGCAGTTACAAGGGACAGGGCCTTGGCTACACCTTC.